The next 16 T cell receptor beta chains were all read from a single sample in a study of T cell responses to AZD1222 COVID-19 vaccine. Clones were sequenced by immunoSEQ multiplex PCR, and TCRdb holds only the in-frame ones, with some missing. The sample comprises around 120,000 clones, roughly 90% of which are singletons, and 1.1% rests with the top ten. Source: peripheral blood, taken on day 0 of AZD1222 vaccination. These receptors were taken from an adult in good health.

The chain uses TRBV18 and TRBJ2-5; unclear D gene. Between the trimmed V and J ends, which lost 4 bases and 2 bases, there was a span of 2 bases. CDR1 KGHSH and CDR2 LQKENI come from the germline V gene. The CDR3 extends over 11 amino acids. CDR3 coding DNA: TGTGCCAGCTCACAGCAAGAGACCCAGTACTTC. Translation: CASSQQETQYF.

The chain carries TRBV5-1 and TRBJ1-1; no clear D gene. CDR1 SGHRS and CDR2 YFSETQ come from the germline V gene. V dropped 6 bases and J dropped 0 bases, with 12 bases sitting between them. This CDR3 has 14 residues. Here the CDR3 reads CASTMDWVNTEAFF. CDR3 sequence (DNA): TGCGCCAGCACCATGGACTGGGTGAACACTGAAGCTTTCTTT.

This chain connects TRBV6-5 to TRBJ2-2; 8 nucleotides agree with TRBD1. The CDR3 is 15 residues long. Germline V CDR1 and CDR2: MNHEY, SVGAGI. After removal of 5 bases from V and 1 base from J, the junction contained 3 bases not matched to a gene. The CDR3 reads CASSRQGRNTGELFF. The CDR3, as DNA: TGTGCCAGCAGTAGACAGGGGAGGAACACCGGGGAGCTGTTTTTT.

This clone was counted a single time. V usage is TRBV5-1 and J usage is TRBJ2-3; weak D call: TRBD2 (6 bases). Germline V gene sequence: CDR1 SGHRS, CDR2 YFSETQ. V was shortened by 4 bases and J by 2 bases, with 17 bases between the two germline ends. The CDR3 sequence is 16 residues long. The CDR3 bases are TGCGCCAGCAGCCCGCTTATTAGCGGCCCCACAGATACGCAGTATTTT. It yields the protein CASSPLISGPTDTQYF.

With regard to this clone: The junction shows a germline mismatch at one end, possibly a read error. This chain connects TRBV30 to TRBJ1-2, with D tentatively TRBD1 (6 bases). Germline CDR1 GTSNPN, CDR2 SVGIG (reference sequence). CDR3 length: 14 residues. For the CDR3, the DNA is TGTGCCTGGAGTGTTGGGAGGGGGGGGGCCCCCTCATCCTTC. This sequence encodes CAWSVGRGGAPSSF.

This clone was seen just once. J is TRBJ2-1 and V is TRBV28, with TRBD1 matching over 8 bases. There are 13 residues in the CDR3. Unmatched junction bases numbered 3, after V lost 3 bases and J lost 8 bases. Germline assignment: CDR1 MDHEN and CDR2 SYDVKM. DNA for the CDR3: TGTGCCAGCAGTTTTCAGGGGGCCTATGAGCAGTTCTTC. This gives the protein CASSFQGAYEQFF.

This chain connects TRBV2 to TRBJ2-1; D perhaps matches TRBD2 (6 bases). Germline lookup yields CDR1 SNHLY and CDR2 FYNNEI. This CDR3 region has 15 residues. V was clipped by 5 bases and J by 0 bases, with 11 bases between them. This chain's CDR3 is CASSQLANSYNEQFF. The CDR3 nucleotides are TGTGCCAGCAGTCAACTAGCAAACTCCTACAATGAGCAGTTCTTC. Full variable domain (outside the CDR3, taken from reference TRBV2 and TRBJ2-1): EPEVTQTPSHQVTQMGQEVILRCVPISNHLYFYWYRQILGQKVEFLVSFYNNEISEKSEIFDDQFSVERPDGSNFTLKIRSTKLEDSAMYFCASSQLANSYNEQFFGPGTRLTVL.

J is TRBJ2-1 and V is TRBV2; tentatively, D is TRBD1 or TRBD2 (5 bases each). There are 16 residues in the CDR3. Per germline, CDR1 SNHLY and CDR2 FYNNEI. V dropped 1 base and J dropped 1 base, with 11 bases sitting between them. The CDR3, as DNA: TGTGCCAGCAGTGAAGAGGGACGAATTTCCTACAATGAGCAGTTCTTC. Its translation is CASSEEGRISYNEQFF.

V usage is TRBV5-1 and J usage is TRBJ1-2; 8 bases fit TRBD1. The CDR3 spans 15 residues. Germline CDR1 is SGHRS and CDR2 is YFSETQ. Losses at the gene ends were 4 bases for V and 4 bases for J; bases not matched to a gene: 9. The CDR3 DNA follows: TGCGCCAGCAGCCCGAAGACAGGGGTTCGCTATGGCTACACCTTC. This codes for CASSPKTGVRYGYTF.

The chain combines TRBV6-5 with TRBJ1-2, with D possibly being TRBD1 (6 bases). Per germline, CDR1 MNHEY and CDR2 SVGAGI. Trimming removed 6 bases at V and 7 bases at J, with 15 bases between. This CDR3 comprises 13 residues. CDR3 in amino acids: CASRQGIGRGYTF. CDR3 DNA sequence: TGTGCCAGCAGACAGGGAATAGGCCGTGGCTACACCTTC.

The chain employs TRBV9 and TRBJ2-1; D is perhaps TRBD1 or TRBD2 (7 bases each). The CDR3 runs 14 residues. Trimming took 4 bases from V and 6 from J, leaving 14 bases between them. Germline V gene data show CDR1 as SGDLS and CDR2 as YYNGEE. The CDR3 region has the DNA TGTGCCAGCAGCCGACAGGGAGGGGGCAATGAGCAGTTCTTC. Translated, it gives CASSRQGGGNEQFF.

CDR3 protein: CASSNRPPGTSSEQFF. The CDR3 coding sequence is TGTGCCAGCAGCAACCGCCCCCCCGGGACCTCGAGTGAGCAGTTCTTC. The chain couples TRBV9 to TRBJ2-1, with D possibly called TRBD1 or TRBD2 (5 bases each). Germline loops: CDR1 SGDLS, CDR2 YYNGEE. Trimming left V 4 bases short and J 9 bases short, with 23 bases between. This CDR3 has 16 amino acids. Supplemented by reference TRBV9 and TRBJ2-1, the full variable domain reads DSGVTQTPKHLITATGQRVTLRCSPRSGDLSVYWYQQSLDQGLQFLIQYYNGEERAKGNILERFSAQQFPDLHSELNLSSLELGDSALYFCASSNRPPGTSSEQFFGPGTRLTVL.

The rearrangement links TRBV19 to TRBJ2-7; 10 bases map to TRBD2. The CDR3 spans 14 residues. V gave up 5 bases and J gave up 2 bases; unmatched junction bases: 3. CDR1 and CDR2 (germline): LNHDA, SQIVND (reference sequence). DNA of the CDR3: TGTGCCAGTAGTCCCGGGACTAGCGCCTACGAGCAGTACTTC. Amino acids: CASSPGTSAYEQYF.

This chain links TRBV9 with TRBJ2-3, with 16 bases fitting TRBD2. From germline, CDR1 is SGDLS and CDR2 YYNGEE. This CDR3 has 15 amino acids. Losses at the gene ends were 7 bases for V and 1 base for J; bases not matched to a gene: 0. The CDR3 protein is CASGTSGRGTDTQYF. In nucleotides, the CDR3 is TGTGCCAGCGGGACTAGCGGGAGGGGCACAGATACGCAGTATTTT.

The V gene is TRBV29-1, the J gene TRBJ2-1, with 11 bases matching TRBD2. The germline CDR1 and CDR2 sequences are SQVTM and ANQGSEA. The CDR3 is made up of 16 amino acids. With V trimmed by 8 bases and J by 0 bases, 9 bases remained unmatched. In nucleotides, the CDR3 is TGCAGCCTCACCGGGACTAGCGGCAGCTCCTACAATGAGCAGTTCTTC. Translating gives CSLTGTSGSSYNEQFF.

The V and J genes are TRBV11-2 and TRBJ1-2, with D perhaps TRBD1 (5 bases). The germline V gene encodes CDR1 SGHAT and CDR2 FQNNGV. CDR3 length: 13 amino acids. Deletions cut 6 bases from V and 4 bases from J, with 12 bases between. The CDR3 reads CASRGGTSYGYTF. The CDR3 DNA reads TGTGCCAGCAGGGGAGGGACCAGCTATGGCTACACCTTC.